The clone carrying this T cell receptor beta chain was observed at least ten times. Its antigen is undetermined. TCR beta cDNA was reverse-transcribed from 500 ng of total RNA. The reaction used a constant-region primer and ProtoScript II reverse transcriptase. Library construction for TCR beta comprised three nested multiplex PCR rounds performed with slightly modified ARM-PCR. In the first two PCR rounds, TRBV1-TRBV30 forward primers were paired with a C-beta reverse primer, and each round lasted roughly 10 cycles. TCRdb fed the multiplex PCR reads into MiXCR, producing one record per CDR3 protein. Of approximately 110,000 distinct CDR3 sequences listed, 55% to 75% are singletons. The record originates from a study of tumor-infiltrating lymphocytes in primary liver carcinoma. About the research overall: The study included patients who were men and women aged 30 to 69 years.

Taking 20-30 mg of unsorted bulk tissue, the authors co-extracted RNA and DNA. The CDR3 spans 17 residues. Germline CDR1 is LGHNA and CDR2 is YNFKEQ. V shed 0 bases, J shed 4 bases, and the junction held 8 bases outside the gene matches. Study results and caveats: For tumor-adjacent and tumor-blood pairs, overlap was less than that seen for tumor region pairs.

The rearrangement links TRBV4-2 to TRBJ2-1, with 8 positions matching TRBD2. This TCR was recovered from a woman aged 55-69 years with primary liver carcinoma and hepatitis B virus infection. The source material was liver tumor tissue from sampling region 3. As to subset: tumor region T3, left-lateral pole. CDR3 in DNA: TGTGCCAGCAGCCAAGATCCCCCTAGCGGGCTATACAATGAGCAGTTCTTC. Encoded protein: CASSQDPPSGLYNEQFF.